What follows are 17 T cell receptor delta chains derived from one specimen sequenced in a study of human gamma delta and Vdelta1 T cells. TCRdb re-called the PCR reads with CATT. Among about 6,300 delta-chain clones listed, around 41% were seen once. Their antigens are not known. The sample taken for sequencing was Vdelta1 gamma-delta T cells from blood grown in culture (DOT cells). These receptors came from a human donor in good health.

This sequence joins TRAV36/DV7 and TRDJ1; tentative D call: TRDD3 (6 bases). Trimming shortened V by 3 bases and J by 2 bases, and 14 bases separated the two germline ends. CDR1 is VTNFRS, CDR2 LTSSGIE, per germline (reference sequence). This CDR3 region has 14 residues. This CDR3 is CAVAVLGDTDKLIF. Here the CDR3 DNA reads TGTGCTGTGGCCGTACTTGGGGATACCGATAAACTCATCTTT.

This clone has more than one count but fewer than ten. The chain combines TRDV1 with TRDJ1, with D perhaps given as TRDD2 or TRDD3 (5 bases each). V shed 3 bases and J shed 0 bases, with 26 bases lying between them. The CDR3 contains 20 residues. CDR1 and CDR2 (germline): TSWWSYY, QGS. The CDR3 loop is CALGEFIPRGLRENTDKLIF. CDR3 in DNA: TGTGCTCTTGGGGAGTTTATTCCTCGGGGGCTGAGGGAAAACACCGATAAACTCATCTTT.

V usage is TRDV1 and J usage is TRDJ1; D is perhaps TRDD3 (5 bases). This CDR3 is built from 20 residues. Germline assignment: CDR1 TSWWSYY and CDR2 QGS. Trimming took 2 bases from V and 2 from J, leaving 27 bases between them. This chain's CDR3 is CALGEVSYQESWARTDKLIF. CDR3 DNA: TGTGCTCTTGGGGAAGTATCTTACCAGGAGTCCTGGGCAAGAACCGATAAACTCATCTTT.

The V gene is TRDV1, the J gene TRDJ1; TRDD3 aligns across 10 bases. The V segment lost 2 bases and the J segment 5 bases; nucleotides outside the gene matches: 17. The CDR3 extends over 19 amino acids. Germline loops: CDR1 TSWWSYY, CDR2 QGS. The DNA for the CDR3 is TGTGCTCTTGGGGAAATCGGTTCCTACTGGGGGATTAAGGTTGATAAACTCATCTTT. Translated: CALGEIGSYWGIKVDKLIF.

About this clone: Possible read error: a much larger clone is one base away. This CDR3 is also generated by other DNA sequences in the sample. The rearrangement joins TRDV1 to TRDJ1; 8 nucleotides match TRDD3. CDR1 is TSWWSYY, CDR2 QGS, per germline. The CDR3 extends over 21 amino acids. V shed 6 bases and J 1 base; nucleotides not matched to a gene: 25. The CDR3 protein is CALGLSTWGYTLTRGTDKLIF. CDR3 in DNA: TGTGCTCTTGGACTCAGCACCTGGGGATACACCCTAACGCGGGGCACCGATAAACTCATCTTT.

V is TRDV1 and J is TRDJ1; TRDD2 might be the D (6 bases). V lost 1 base, J lost 5 bases, and 17 bases lay in between. Germline CDR1 TSWWSYY, CDR2 QGS. The CDR3 loop spans 16 amino acids. CDR3 sequence (DNA): TGTGCTCTTGGGGAACGGGGTCCTACGCTGTGGGATAAACTCATCTTT. Protein sequence: CALGERGPTLWDKLIF.

The V call is TRDV1, the J call TRDJ1; 9 bases agree with TRDD3. Germline V gene sequence: CDR1 TSWWSYY, CDR2 QGS. V was pared by 1 base and J by 2 bases, with 20 bases of the junction left unmatched. This CDR3 spans 21 amino acids. The DNA for the CDR3 is TGTGCTCTTGGGGAACCCGGCAGTAGGATAAGGGGGGATACCCGAACCGATAAACTCATCTTT. It translates to CALGEPGSRIRGDTRTDKLIF.

The chain uses TRDV1 and TRDJ1; D remains unclear. The CDR3 totals 20 residues. From germline, CDR1 is TSWWSYY and CDR2 QGS. V lost 4 bases and J 0 bases, leaving 27 bases between the germline ends. CDR3 nucleotides: TGTGCTCTTGGGGGGAGAGGGGTACCACCCTGGCGCTCAAACACCGATAAACTCATCTTT. It codes for CALGGRGVPPWRSNTDKLIF.

This chain connects TRDV1 to TRDJ1; 10 bases align to TRDD3. Trimming cost V 0 bases and J 0 bases; bases outside gene matches: 13. This CDR3 comprises 20 residues. Per the germline V gene, CDR1 is TSWWSYY and CDR2 is QGS. CDR3 sequence reads: CALGELGPTGGFSDTDKLIF. The CDR3 region has the DNA TGTGCTCTTGGGGAACTGGGGCCTACTGGGGGATTTTCCGACACCGATAAACTCATCTTT.

This clone has just a few counts. This rearrangement joins TRDV1 to TRDJ1; TRDD3 might be the D (5 bases). V lost 5 bases and J lost 0, with 22 bases in between. Germline CDR1 is TSWWSYY and CDR2 is QGS. This CDR3 has 18 amino acids. CDR3 in amino acids: CALGKQALRGVDTDKLIF. The CDR3 bases are TGTGCTCTTGGGAAACAGGCCCTGAGGGGGGTCGACACCGATAAACTCATCTTT.

This clone turned up a few times. This chain uses TRDV1 with TRDJ1, with 12 positions matching TRDD3. V lost 3 bases to trimming and J lost 3 bases; unmatched junction nucleotides: 29. The V gene's germline CDR1 is TSWWSYY and CDR2 QGS. CDR3 length: 24 amino acids. In DNA form, the CDR3 reads TGTGCTCTTGGGGACGACCGTCGGGTACAAAACGGGGCTGGGGGATACGAAGAGGCCGATAAACTCATCTTT. This encodes CALGDDRRVQNGAGGYEEADKLIF.

This clone was seen a handful of times. J is TRDJ1 and V is TRDV1; perhaps TRDD2 as D (6 bases). Between the trimmed V and J ends, which lost 3 bases and 2 bases, there was a span of 34 bases. Germline CDR1 is TSWWSYY and CDR2 is QGS. The CDR3 is 22 amino acids. For the CDR3, the DNA is TGTGCTCTTGGGGACCCCTTCCATCAGTCGGGGAAAGGGGGTCCCCAGACCGATAAACTCATCTTT. It codes for CALGDPFHQSGKGGPQTDKLIF.

The chain couples TRDV1 to TRDJ4; D might be TRDD2 or TRDD3, each matching 9 bases. Trimming took 4 bases from V and 0 from J, leaving 36 bases between them. This CDR3 is built from 22 residues. Looked up from germline, CDR1 is TSWWSYY and CDR2 is QGS. CDR3 DNA: TGTGCTCTTGGGGTCCTTTCCTTCCTACGGAGAGGTACTGGGGGAAAGGCCAGACCCCTGATCTTT. This translates into CALGVLSFLRRGTGGKARPLIF.

V gene TRDV1 combines with J gene TRDJ1; the D is unclear. The V gene lost 0 bases and the J gene lost 10 bases, with 24 bases spanning the gap. The CDR3 is 17 amino acids. Looked up from germline, CDR1 is TSWWSYY and CDR2 is QGS. CDR3 bases: TGTGCTCTTGGGGAACTAATTCGTCCCGAGGATCGCCGGGGACTCATCTTT. Its translation is CALGELIRPEDRRGLIF.

By frequency in the sample, this clone is medium-sized (0.01 to 0.1%). V usage is TRDV1 and J usage is TRDJ2; D is undetermined. Per the germline V gene, CDR1 is TSWWSYY and CDR2 is QGS. Trimming stripped 7 bases from V and 5 bases from J, with 5 bases between. The CDR3 length is 11 residues. The CDR3 spells CALVPTAQLFF. The CDR3 DNA reads as TGTGCTCTTGTTCCCACAGCACAACTCTTCTTT.

Only one count was recorded for this clone. This rearrangement joins TRDV1 to TRDJ1, with 13 bases fitting TRDD3. With 4 bases clipped from V and 0 bases from J, the junction kept 23 bases outside the gene matches. The CDR3 is 23 residues long. Germline V CDR1 and CDR2: TSWWSYY, QGS. Here the CDR3 reads CALGVSLSFYWGIRLPYTDKLIF. The CDR3 DNA reads TGTGCTCTTGGGGTTTCCTTATCCTTTTACTGGGGGATACGCCTCCCGTACACCGATAAACTCATCTTT.

This chain joins TRDV1 and TRDJ1; 8 bases match TRDD3. The trim removed 1 base at V and 0 bases at J, leaving 7 bases unmatched. The CDR3 runs 17 residues. The germline CDR1 and CDR2 sequences are TSWWSYY and QGS. The CDR3 DNA sequence: TGTGCTCTTGGGGAACCCAAGGACTGGGGGTACACCGATAAACTCATCTTT. It is translated as CALGEPKDWGYTDKLIF.